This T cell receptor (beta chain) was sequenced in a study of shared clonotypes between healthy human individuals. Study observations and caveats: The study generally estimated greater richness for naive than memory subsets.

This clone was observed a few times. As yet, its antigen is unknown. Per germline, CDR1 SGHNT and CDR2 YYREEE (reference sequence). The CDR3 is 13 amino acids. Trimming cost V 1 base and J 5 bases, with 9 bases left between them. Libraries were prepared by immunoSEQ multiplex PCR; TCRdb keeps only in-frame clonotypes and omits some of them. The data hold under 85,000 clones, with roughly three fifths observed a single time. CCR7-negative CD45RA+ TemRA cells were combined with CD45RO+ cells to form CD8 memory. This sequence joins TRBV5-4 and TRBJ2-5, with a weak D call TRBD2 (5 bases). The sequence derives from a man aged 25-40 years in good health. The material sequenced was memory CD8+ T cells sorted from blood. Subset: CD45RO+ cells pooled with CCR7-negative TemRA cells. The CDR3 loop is CASSLNPGETQYF. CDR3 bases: TGTGCCAGCAGCTTGAACCCGGGGGAGACCCAGTACTTC.